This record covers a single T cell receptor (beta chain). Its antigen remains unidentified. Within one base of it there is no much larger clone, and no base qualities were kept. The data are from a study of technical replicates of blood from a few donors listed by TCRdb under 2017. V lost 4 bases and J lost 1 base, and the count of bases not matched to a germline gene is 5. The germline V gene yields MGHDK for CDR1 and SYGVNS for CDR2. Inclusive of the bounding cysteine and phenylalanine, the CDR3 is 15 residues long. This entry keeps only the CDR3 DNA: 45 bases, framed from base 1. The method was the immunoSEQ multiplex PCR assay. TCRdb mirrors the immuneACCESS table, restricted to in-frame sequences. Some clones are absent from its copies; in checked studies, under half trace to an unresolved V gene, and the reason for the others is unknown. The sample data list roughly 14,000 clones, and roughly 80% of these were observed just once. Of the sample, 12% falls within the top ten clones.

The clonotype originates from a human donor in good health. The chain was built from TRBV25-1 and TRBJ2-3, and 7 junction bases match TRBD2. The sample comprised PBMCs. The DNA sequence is TGTGCCAGCAGTGCCGCGGGAGCGGGCACAGATACGCAGTATTTT. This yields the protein CASSAAGAGTDTQYF.